This TCR beta chain appears in the sequencing data of a study of shared clonotypes between healthy human individuals. As to this clone: Its cognate antigen is unknown.

Findings of the study overall: Non-shared clonotypes displayed generation probabilities falling below those of clonotypes present in all four donors.

Repertoires were generated with immunoSEQ multiplex PCR, while TCRdb's copy carries only in-frame clones and drops some. The sample contains around 980,000 clones, roughly 74% of which appear only once. Material for sequencing was memory CD4+ T cells from PBMCs. The subset denotes: CD45RA-negative fraction. The sequence derives from a man aged 18 to 29 in good health. Some clones in this sample may be carry-over from other donors' samples.

Here the CDR3 reads CASSFPGTGEQFF. The DNA of the CDR3 is TGCGCCAGCAGCTTCCCAGGGACAGGTGAGCAGTTCTTC. The genes are TRBV5-1 and TRBJ2-1, with 8 bases aligning to TRBD1. The CDR3 consists of 13 residues. V trimming: 2 bases; J trimming: 9 bases; junction bases outside the gene matches: 4. Germline V gene data show CDR1 as SGHRS and CDR2 as YFSETQ. The complete variable domain, with remaining parts taken from reference TRBV5-1 and TRBJ2-1, reads KAGVTQTPRYLIKTRGQQVTLSCSPISGHRSVSWYQQTPGQGLQFLFEYFSETQRNKGNFPGRFSGRQFSNSRSEMNVSTLELGDSALYLCASSFPGTGEQFFGPGTRLTVL.